This entry lists 7 T cell receptor beta chains sequenced from one sample in a study of shared clonotypes between healthy human individuals. Profiled with immunoSEQ multiplex PCR; TCRdb holds only in-frame clones, not every one. The sample records millions of clones, roughly nine tenths being singletons. Sequencing used naive CD4+ T cells sorted from blood. Described subset: CD45RA+ positively selected. Receptors originate from a man aged 18 to 29 in good health.

This chain links TRBV30 with TRBJ2-3; TRBD2 aligns across 8 bases. Germline V gives CDR1 GTSNPN, CDR2 SVGIG (reference sequence). Trimming cost V 7 bases and J 0 bases; bases outside gene matches: 6. This CDR3 contains 14 residues. CDR3 sequence: CALTSGASTDTQYF. CDR3 nucleotide sequence: TGTGCCTTAACTAGCGGAGCTAGCACAGATACGCAGTATTTT. The full variable domain, its missing parts supplied by reference TRBV30 and TRBJ2-3, is SQTIHQWPATLVQPVGSPLSLECTVEGTSNPNLYWYRQAAGRGLQLLFYSVGIGQISSEVPQNLSASRPQDRQFILSSKKLLLSDSGFYLCALTSGASTDTQYFGPGTRLTVL.

In the case of this clone: One end of the junction is discordant with germline, which a read error may explain. The chain is built from TRBV25-1 and TRBJ1-2; D is possibly TRBD1 (6 bases). The germline gives CDR1 MGHDK, CDR2 SYGVNS. The CDR3 is 15 amino acids. In nucleotides, the CDR3 is TGTGCCGGCAGTGAAGGAGGGGGAGGTGATCATGGCTACACCTTC. It codes for CAGSEGGGGDHGYTF.

This rearrangement joins TRBV19 to TRBJ1-6, with no clear D. The V end lost 7 bases, the J end lost 1 base, and 8 bases lay between the germline ends. The CDR3 is made up of 14 amino acids. Germline lookup yields CDR1 LNHDA and CDR2 SQIVND (reference sequence). CDR3 DNA sequence: TGTGCCAGTAATCTCGGGTCCTATAATTCACCCCTCCACTTT. It yields the protein CASNLGSYNSPLHF.

This clone has just one count. The CDR3 is CASSRREKETQYF. The DNA of the CDR3 is TGTGCCAGCAGCCGACGGGAGAAAGAGACCCAGTACTTC. The J gene is TRBJ2-5, the V gene TRBV7-2; perhaps TRBD2 as D (6 bases). The V end was cut by 5 bases, the J end by 3 bases, with 10 bases between. Looked up from germline, CDR1 is SGHTA and CDR2 is FQGNSA. The CDR3 runs to 13 residues. Combining the CDR3 with reference TRBV7-2 and TRBJ2-5 gives the whole variable domain GAGVSQSPSNKVTEKGKDVELRCDPISGHTALYWYRQSLGQGLEFLIYFQGNSAPDKSGLPSDRFSAERTGGSVSTLTIQRTQQEDSAVYLCASSRREKETQYFGPGTRLLVL.

This clone was found once. J is TRBJ1-2 and V is TRBV5-1, with unresolved D. V was trimmed by 0 bases and J by 7 bases, leaving 16 bases between them. Per germline, CDR1 SGHRS and CDR2 YFSETQ. This CDR3 contains 15 residues. The CDR3 DNA follows: TGCGCCAGCAGCTTGGGAACAGAGGGAGCTGTTGGCTACACCTTC. Protein sequence: CASSLGTEGAVGYTF.

CDR3 DNA sequence: TGCGCCAGCAGCTTTTTTGACATGGCTGCTGGCTACACCTTC. Protein sequence: CASSFFDMAAGYTF. This chain connects TRBV5-1 to TRBJ1-2; the D is unclear. Germline assignment: CDR1 SGHRS and CDR2 YFSETQ. V lost 2 bases and J lost 7, with 15 bases in between. CDR3 size: 14 residues.

This clone has just one count. This chain connects TRBV6-5 to TRBJ2-4; D may correspond to TRBD1 or TRBD2 (6 bases each). V shed 5 bases and J shed 8 bases, with 7 bases lying between them. The CDR3 is 11 residues long. Germline V gene data show CDR1 as MNHEY and CDR2 as SVGAGI. The CDR3 nucleotides read TGTGCCAGCAGTAGGGGGGACATTCAGTACTTC. This codes for CASSRGDIQYF.